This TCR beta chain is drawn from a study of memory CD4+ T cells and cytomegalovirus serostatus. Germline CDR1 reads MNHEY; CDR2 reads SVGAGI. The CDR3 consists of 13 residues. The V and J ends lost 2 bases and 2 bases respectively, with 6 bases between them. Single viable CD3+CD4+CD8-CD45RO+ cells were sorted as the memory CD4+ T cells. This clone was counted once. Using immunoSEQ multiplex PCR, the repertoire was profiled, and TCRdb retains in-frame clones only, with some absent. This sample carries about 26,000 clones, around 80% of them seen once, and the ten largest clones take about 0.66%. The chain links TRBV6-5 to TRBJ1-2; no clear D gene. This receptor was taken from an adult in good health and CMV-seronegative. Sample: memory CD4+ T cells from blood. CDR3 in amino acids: CASSYGRNYGYTF. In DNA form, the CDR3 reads TGTGCCAGCAGTTACGGGCGGAACTATGGCTACACCTTC.